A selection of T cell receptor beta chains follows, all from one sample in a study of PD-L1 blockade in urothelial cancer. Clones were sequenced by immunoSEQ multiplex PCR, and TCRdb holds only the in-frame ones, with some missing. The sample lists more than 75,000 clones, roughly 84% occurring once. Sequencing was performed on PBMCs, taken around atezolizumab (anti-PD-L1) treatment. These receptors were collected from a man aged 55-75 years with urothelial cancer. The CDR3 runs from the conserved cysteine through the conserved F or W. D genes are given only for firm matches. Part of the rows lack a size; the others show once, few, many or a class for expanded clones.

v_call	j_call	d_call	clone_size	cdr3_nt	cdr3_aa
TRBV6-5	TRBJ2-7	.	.	TGTGCCAGCAGTTACAGTCGGGGGTCGGACGAGCAGTACTTC	CASSYSRGSDEQYF
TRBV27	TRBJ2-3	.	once	TGTGCCAGCAGTTTACAGTCTAGCACAGATACGCAGTATTTT	CASSLQSSTDTQYF
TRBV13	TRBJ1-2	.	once	TGTGCCAGCAGCTTAGTGGGGGGGCCTAACTATGGCTACACCTTC	CASSLVGGPNYGYTF
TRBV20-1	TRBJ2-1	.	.	TGCCCCATCGCGGTAAGTGAGCAGTTCTTC	CPIAVSEQFF
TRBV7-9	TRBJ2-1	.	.	TGTGCCAGCAGCCCGGATGTTGGAGGGCAGTTCTTC	CASSPDVGGQFF
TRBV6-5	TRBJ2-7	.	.	TGTGCCAGCAGTTACGACGGACAGTCCTACGAGCAGTACTTC	CASSYDGQSYEQYF
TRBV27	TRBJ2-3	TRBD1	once	TGTGCCAGCAGTTTAAGAGGACAGGGTGTCCCAGATACGCAGTATTTT	CASSLRGQGVPDTQYF
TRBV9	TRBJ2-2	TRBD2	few	TGTGCCAGCAGCATTCTTCGGACTAGCGTAAGCGGGGAGCTGTTTTTT	CASSILRTSVSGELFF
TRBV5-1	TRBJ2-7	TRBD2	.	TGCGCCAGCAGCTTGGTCTCGGGAGGGGAGCAGTACTTC	CASSLVSGGEQYF
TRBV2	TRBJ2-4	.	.	TGTGCCAGCAGTGGTATGTCTAGCATTCAGTACTTC	CASSGMSSIQYF
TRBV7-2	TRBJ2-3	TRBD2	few	TGTGCCAGCAGCTCTCTAGGACTAGCGGGAGCAGATACGCAGTATTTT	CASSSLGLAGADTQYF
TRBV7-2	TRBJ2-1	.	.	TGTGCCAGCAGCTTATATCCCCAGGCAGCGGCAGGTCGAAACAATGAGCAGTTCTTC	CASSLYPQAAAGRNNEQFF
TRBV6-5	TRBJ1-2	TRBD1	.	TGTGCCAGCAGCCAACAGGGGGTGAACTATGGCTACACCTTC	CASSQQGVNYGYTF
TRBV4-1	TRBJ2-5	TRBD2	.	TGCGCCAGCAGCCAAGTTGAGTCTAGCGGGGGTCAAGAGACCCAGTACTTC	CASSQVESSGGQETQYF
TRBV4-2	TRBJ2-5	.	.	TGTGCCAGCAGCCAACTTGAGGATAAGCCCCAGTACTTC	CASSQLEDKPQYF
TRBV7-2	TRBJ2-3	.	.	TGTGCCAGCGCTAACCAGGGCACAGATACGCAGTATTTT	CASANQGTDTQYF
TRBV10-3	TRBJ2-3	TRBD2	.	TGTGCCATCAGCCAAGGACTAGCGGGAGCAGATACGCAGTATTTT	CAISQGLAGADTQYF
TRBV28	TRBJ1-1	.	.	TGTGCCAGCAGTTTCCCTCGGGGGACTTCGAACACTGAAGCTTTCTTT	CASSFPRGTSNTEAFF
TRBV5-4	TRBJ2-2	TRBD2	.	TGTGCCAGCAGCCAAGGACTAGGAGGCGGGGAGCTGTTTTTT	CASSQGLGGGELFF
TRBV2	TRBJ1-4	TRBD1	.	TGTGCCAGCAGTGAATACACAGGGGAGGCTGAAAAACTGTTTTTT	CASSEYTGEAEKLFF
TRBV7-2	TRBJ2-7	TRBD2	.	TGTGCCAGCAGCTTAGTAGCAAGTGGGACTAGCTTTTACGAGCAGTACTTC	CASSLVASGTSFYEQYF
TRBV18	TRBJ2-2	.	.	TGTGCCAGCTCCCCCGTAGCAGGGCTGGACGGGGAGCTGTTTTTT	CASSPVAGLDGELFF
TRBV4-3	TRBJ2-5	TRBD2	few	TGCGCCAGCAGCCAAGAGAGCGGGAGGGCCGGTGAGACCCAGTACTTC	CASSQESGRAGETQYF
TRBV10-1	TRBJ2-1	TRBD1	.	TGCGCCAGCAGTGAAGGGGGCCTCAGCTCCTACAATGAGCAGTTCTTC	CASSEGGLSSYNEQFF
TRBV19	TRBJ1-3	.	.	TGTGCCAGTAGTATAGGGGGGAGGCGGTCGAGCTCTGGAAACACCATATATTTT	CASSIGGRRSSSGNTIYF
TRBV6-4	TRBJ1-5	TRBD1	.	TGTGCCATACGACCCGTTGAGGGGGCTAGCAATCAGCCCCAGCATTTT	CAIRPVEGASNQPQHF
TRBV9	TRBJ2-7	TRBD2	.	TGTGCCAGCAGCCCTAGCGGAACCTACGAGCAGTACTTC	CASSPSGTYEQYF
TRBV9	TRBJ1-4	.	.	TGTGCCAGCAGCGTAGCTCCGGGTAATGAAAAACTGTTTTTT	CASSVAPGNEKLFF
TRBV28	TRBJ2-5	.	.	TGTGCCAGCAGTTTGCCGGGGAGAGAGACCCAGTACTTC	CASSLPGRETQYF
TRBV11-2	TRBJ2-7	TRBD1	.	TGTGCCAGCAGCTTAGATAACAGGGGGCCCTACGAGCAGTACTTC	CASSLDNRGPYEQYF